A single sample gave rise to the 11 T cell receptor beta chains below, sequenced in a study of blood T cell repertoires in COVID-19. Libraries were prepared by immunoSEQ multiplex PCR; TCRdb keeps only in-frame clonotypes and omits some of them. Here the sample spans fewer than 180,000 clones, around 86% being singletons. Input material: peripheral blood. These receptors all stem from a man aged 65 to 85 with acute or convalescent COVID-19.

This clone was recorded a few times. V usage is TRBV9 and J usage is TRBJ2-7; TRBD2 agrees at 11 bases. The CDR3 loop spans 15 amino acids. Trimming at V came to 2 bases and at J to 6 bases, leaving 7 bases not matched to a gene. Per the germline V gene, CDR1 is SGDLS and CDR2 is YYNGEE. The DNA for the CDR3 is TGTGCCAGCAGCGTTAGCGGGAGGGCCTCTAGCGAGCAGTACTTC. Translated: CASSVSGRASSEQYF.

This chain joins TRBV19 and TRBJ2-4; TRBD1 agrees at 8 bases. The CDR3 consists of 16 residues. Unmatched junction bases numbered 12, after V lost 4 bases and J lost 7 bases. CDR1 and CDR2 from the germline V gene are LNHDA and SQIVND (reference sequence). The CDR3 nucleotides read TGTGCCAGTAGTACCGGGACAGGCCAAAAAGGGAACATTCAGTACTTC. Protein product: CASSTGTGQKGNIQYF.

This chain joins TRBV4-1 and TRBJ1-1, with TRBD1 identical over 10 bases. CDR3 length equals 15 residues. With 1 base clipped from V and 3 bases from J, the junction kept 2 bases outside the gene matches. Per the germline V gene, CDR1 is MGHRA and CDR2 is YSYEKL. The DNA for the CDR3 is TGCGCCAGCAGCCAAGGACAGGGGGCTGACACTGAAGCTTTCTTT. It encodes CASSQGQGADTEAFF.

The chain has TRBV6-5 and TRBJ1-1; no reliable D call. The germline V gene encodes CDR1 MNHEY and CDR2 SVGAGI. There are 16 residues in the CDR3. V was cut by 0 bases and J by 3 bases, with 14 bases left in between. The chain's CDR3 is CASSYSNAGGDTEAFF. The CDR3 DNA reads TGTGCCAGCAGTTACTCGAATGCAGGAGGCGACACTGAAGCTTTCTTT.

This clone appeared a few times. Other DNA sequences from this sample encode an identical CDR3 as well. The rearrangement joins TRBV9 to TRBJ2-7, with TRBD2 identical over 7 bases. Germline CDR1 is SGDLS and CDR2 is YYNGEE. The V gene end was trimmed by 0 bases and the J gene end by 5 bases; junction bases not matched to a gene: 5. The length of the CDR3 is 14 residues. DNA of the CDR3: TGTGCCAGCAGCGTAGCCAGCGGGAAGGACGAGCAGTACTTC. This codes for CASSVASGKDEQYF. The full variable domain, in which reference TRBV9 and TRBJ2-7 provide the parts outside the CDR3, is DSGVTQTPKHLITATGQRVTLRCSPRSGDLSVYWYQQSLDQGLQFLIQYYNGEERAKGNILERFSAQQFPDLHSELNLSSLELGDSALYFCASSVASGKDEQYFGPGTRLTVT.

This chain connects TRBV5-3 to TRBJ2-1, with TRBD2 as a possible D gene (5 bases). TRBV5-3 is an open reading frame whose function is uncertain. The CDR3 loop spans 17 amino acids. With 1 base removed from V and 0 bases from J, the gap between germline ends came to 14 bases. CDR3 DNA sequence: TGTGCCAGAAGCTTGAGCCTAGCACAAAGCTCCTACAATGAGCAGTTCTTC. This codes for CARSLSLAQSSYNEQFF.

The chain links TRBV5-4 to TRBJ2-5, with a possible D match to TRBD1 (5 bases). From germline, CDR1 is SGHNT and CDR2 YYREEE (reference sequence). This CDR3 is 15 amino acids long. Trimming took 4 bases from V and 5 from J, leaving 18 bases between them. CDR3 in DNA: TGTGCCAGCAGCCCCGACACAGGAGCCCGCGAGACCCAGTACTTC. This sequence encodes CASSPDTGARETQYF.

The CDR3 sequence is CASSLNALAGGGEQFF. CDR3 sequence (DNA): TGTGCCAGCAGCTTAAACGCACTAGCGGGAGGGGGTGAGCAGTTCTTC. The chain uses TRBV7-2 and TRBJ2-1, with TRBD2 matching over 13 bases. V lost 2 bases and J lost 9; bases outside the gene matches: 7. Germline V gene sequence: CDR1 SGHTA, CDR2 FQGNSA. The CDR3 length is 16 residues.

The rearrangement joins TRBV7-9 to TRBJ2-5, with 7 bases that match TRBD2. Germline CDR1 reads SEHNR; CDR2 reads FQNEAQ (reference sequence). The length of the CDR3 is 13 residues. V was clipped by 7 bases and J by 5 bases; unmatched bases: 7. Written as DNA, the CDR3 is TGTGCCAGCAACCAGGTCGGGGGGGAGACCCAGTACTTC. It specifies CASNQVGGETQYF.

The V and J genes are TRBV5-6 and TRBJ2-7; TRBD2 matches 10 bases. V shed 4 bases, J shed 0 bases, and the junction held 10 bases outside the gene matches. The CDR3 is made up of 17 amino acids. From germline, CDR1 is SGHDT and CDR2 YYEEEE. The CDR3 bases are TGTGCCAGCAGCGAAGGGCTAGCGGGAGCGCGCTCCTACGAGCAGTACTTC. It is translated as CASSEGLAGARSYEQYF.

The chain links TRBV9 to TRBJ2-1, with TRBD1 matching 9 bases. This CDR3 comprises 16 residues. Unmatched junction bases numbered 7, after V lost 0 bases and J lost 6 bases. Germline CDR1 and CDR2: SGDLS and YYNGEE. The CDR3 DNA sequence: TGTGCCAGCAGCGTAGACGTACAGGGGGCGCTCAATGAGCAGTTCTTC. Its protein is CASSVDVQGALNEQFF.